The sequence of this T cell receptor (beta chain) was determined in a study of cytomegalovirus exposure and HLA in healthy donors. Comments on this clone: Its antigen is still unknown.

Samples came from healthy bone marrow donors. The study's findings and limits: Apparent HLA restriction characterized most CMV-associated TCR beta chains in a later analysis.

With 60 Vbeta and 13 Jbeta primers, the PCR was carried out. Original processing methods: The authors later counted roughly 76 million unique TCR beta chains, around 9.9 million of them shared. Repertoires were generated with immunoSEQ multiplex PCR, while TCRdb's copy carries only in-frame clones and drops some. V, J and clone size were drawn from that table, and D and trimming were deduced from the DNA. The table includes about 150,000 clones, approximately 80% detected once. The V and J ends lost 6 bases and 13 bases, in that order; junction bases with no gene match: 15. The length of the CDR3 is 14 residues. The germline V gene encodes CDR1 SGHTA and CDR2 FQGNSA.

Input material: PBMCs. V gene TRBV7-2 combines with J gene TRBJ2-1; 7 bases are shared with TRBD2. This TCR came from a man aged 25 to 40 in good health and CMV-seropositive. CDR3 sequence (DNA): TGTGCCAGCAGGATGGGTGGAGCGGGAAGTGTCCAGTTCTTC. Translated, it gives CASRMGGAGSVQFF.